The 19 T cell receptor beta chains below were found in one sample sequenced in a study of T cell repertoires in ileal Crohn's disease. Produced via immunoSEQ multiplex PCR; TCRdb's table is partial and in-frame only. Of 11,000 to 15,000 clones listed, just under 80% were seen once; the top ten hold about 18%. The sample was ileal tissue. All receptors come from an adult with Crohn's disease.

The V call is TRBV2, the J call TRBJ1-5, with D unresolved. This CDR3 is 14 amino acids long. The germline gives CDR1 SNHLY, CDR2 FYNNEI. Deletions cut 2 bases from V and 8 bases from J, with 13 bases between. CDR3 sequence: CASSEFREIKPQHF. The CDR3 region has the DNA TGTGCCAGCAGTGAATTCCGCGAGATAAAGCCCCAGCATTTT.

The chain employs TRBV2 and TRBJ2-7; D is perhaps TRBD2 (6 bases). V was trimmed by 8 bases and J by 7 bases, leaving 15 bases between them. The CDR3 spans 12 residues. Per germline, CDR1 SNHLY and CDR2 FYNNEI. CDR3 DNA: TGTGCCAGCCGGCGGGACGAGGCGGAGCAGTACTTC. Translated: CASRRDEAEQYF.

The rearrangement uses TRBV4-2 and TRBJ2-7, with 9 bases aligning to TRBD2. Germline trimming cut 0 bases from V and 6 bases from J; bases unmatched to any gene: 9. Per the germline V gene, CDR1 is LGHNA and CDR2 is YNFKEQ. This CDR3 comprises 16 residues. CDR3 amino acids: CASSQDRGGRAGEQYF. CDR3 DNA: TGTGCCAGCAGCCAAGATCGAGGCGGGAGGGCGGGCGAGCAGTACTTC.

CDR3 in DNA: TGTGCCAGCACCCTGCAGGACAGGGCCAACACTGAAGCTTTCTTT. Protein product: CASTLQDRANTEAFF. V is TRBV4-2 and J is TRBJ1-1, with TRBD1 matching over 8 bases. Looked up from germline, CDR1 is LGHNA and CDR2 is YNFKEQ. J was trimmed by 2 bases and V by 7 bases; bases with no gene match: 9. There are 15 residues in the CDR3.

The chain couples TRBV29-1 to TRBJ2-7, with no clear D. Germline V gives CDR1 SQVTM, CDR2 ANQGSEA. The CDR3 consists of 14 residues. Trimming stripped 2 bases from V and 3 bases from J, with 14 bases between. CDR3 protein: CSVEPTDRRYEQYF. CDR3 DNA sequence: TGCAGCGTTGAACCCACAGATAGACGCTACGAGCAGTACTTC.

The J gene is TRBJ2-1, the V gene TRBV13, with 8 nucleotides matching TRBD2. The CDR3 spans 12 residues. Germline V CDR1 and CDR2: PRHDT, FYEKMQ (reference sequence). Germline trimming cut 3 bases from V and 13 bases from J; bases unmatched to any gene: 5. The CDR3 DNA follows: TGTGCCAGCAGCTTCCCGGGAGGGCCACAGTTCTTC. Its protein is CASSFPGGPQFF.

The rearrangement links TRBV4-1 to TRBJ2-6; 7 bases fit TRBD1. Germline assignment: CDR1 MGHRA and CDR2 YSYEKL. CDR3 length: 19 residues. V was pared by 0 bases and J by 0 bases, with 8 bases of the junction left unmatched. The CDR3, as DNA: TGCGCCAGCAGCCAAGATAGACAGGGTGTGAGCTCTGGGGCCAACGTCCTGACTTTC. As protein: CASSQDRQGVSSGANVLTF.

The J gene is TRBJ2-2, the V gene TRBV18, with D possibly matching TRBD1 (6 bases). Germline V CDR1 and CDR2: KGHSH, LQKENI. Trimming removed 3 bases at V and 1 base at J, with 6 bases between. The CDR3 has 14 amino acids. The CDR3 spells CASSPTGNTGELFF. For the CDR3, the DNA is TGTGCCAGCTCACCGACAGGGAACACCGGGGAGCTGTTTTTT. Together with reference TRBV18 and TRBJ2-2, the CDR3 gives the full variable domain: NAGVMQNPRHLVRRRGQEARLRCSPMKGHSHVYWYRQLPEEGLKFMVYLQKENIIDESGMPKERFSAEFPKEGPSILRIQQVVRGDSAAYFCASSPTGNTGELFFGEGSRLTVL.

The sample holds one count of this clone. The V and J genes are TRBV30 and TRBJ1-1; D is perhaps TRBD1 (5 bases). CDR3 length: 16 residues. V was clipped by 4 bases and J by 1 base, with 19 bases between them. The germline V gene has CDR1 GTSNPN and CDR2 SVGIG (reference sequence). The CDR3 loop is CAWTTGGNQGNTEAFF. CDR3 bases: TGTGCCTGGACCACGGGAGGGAATCAGGGGAACACTGAAGCTTTCTTT.

This chain connects TRBV7-2 to TRBJ2-5, with 9 bases fitting TRBD2. Germline V gene lookup returns CDR1 SGHTA and CDR2 FQGNSA. The CDR3 runs 16 residues. Trimming at V came to 4 bases and at J to 2 bases, leaving 8 bases not matched to a gene. This chain's CDR3 is CASSSGVAGGQETQYF. The CDR3, as DNA: TGTGCCAGCAGCTCAGGTGTCGCGGGGGGGCAAGAGACCCAGTACTTC.

The genes are TRBV4-3 and TRBJ1-6; unclear D gene. This CDR3 has 15 amino acids. Per germline, CDR1 LGHNA and CDR2 YSLEER. Trimming took 0 bases from V and 8 from J, leaving 11 bases between them. The CDR3 bases are TGCGCCAGCAGCCAAGATTCCGCCGACTATTCACCCCTCCACTTT. Its protein is CASSQDSADYSPLHF.

Here the CDR3 reads CATSRGGRVVDEQFF. DNA of the CDR3: TGTGCCACCAGCAGGGGGGGGAGGGTGGTGGATGAGCAGTTCTTC. The V call is TRBV15, the J call TRBJ2-1; TRBD2 agrees at 7 bases. V shed 3 bases, J shed 8 bases, and the junction held 10 bases outside the gene matches. The CDR3 runs to 15 residues. Germline CDR1 is LNHNV and CDR2 is YYDKDF (reference sequence).

The chain is built from TRBV9 and TRBJ2-1, with 8 bases that match TRBD2. This CDR3 has 17 residues. The germline V gene has CDR1 SGDLS and CDR2 YYNGEE. With V trimmed by 2 bases and J by 4 bases, 11 bases remained unmatched. The CDR3 region has the DNA TGTGCCAGCAGCGTCCGAGAACTAGCGGCCATTTACAATGAGCAGTTCTTC. This encodes CASSVRELAAIYNEQFF. The full variable domain, with the rest looked up from reference TRBV9 and TRBJ2-1, is DSGVTQTPKHLITATGQRVTLRCSPRSGDLSVYWYQQSLDQGLQFLIQYYNGEERAKGNILERFSAQQFPDLHSELNLSSLELGDSALYFCASSVRELAAIYNEQFFGPGTRLTVL.

This clone has more than one count but fewer than ten. The chain joins TRBV6-1 to TRBJ1-1; D is unresolved. This CDR3 comprises 14 residues. The V end lost 7 bases, the J end lost 4 bases, and 16 bases lay between the germline ends. Germline lookup yields CDR1 MNHNS and CDR2 SASEGT. The CDR3 DNA reads as TGTGCCAGCAACGGGCGGAGGACCGGCACTGAAGCTTTCTTT. Translation: CASNGRRTGTEAFF.

J is TRBJ2-7 and V is TRBV7-3; the D gene is possibly TRBD2 (5 bases). Per the germline V gene, CDR1 is SGHTA and CDR2 is FQGTGA. The CDR3 has 13 residues. V was clipped by 5 bases and J by 3 bases, with 11 bases between them. The CDR3 region is CASSLARGYEQYF. CDR3 in DNA: TGTGCCAGCAGCCTGGCCCGGGGCTACGAGCAGTACTTC.

This clone was seen only a few times. The chain recombines TRBV5-1 with TRBJ2-7; 9 positions match TRBD1. CDR3 length: 15 residues. After removal of 0 bases from V and 3 bases from J, the junction contained 4 bases not matched to a gene. The germline gives CDR1 SGHRS, CDR2 YFSETQ. The CDR3 nucleotides are TGCGCCAGCAGCTTGGGCGCGACAGGGGGCTACGAGCAGTACTTC. This sequence encodes CASSLGATGGYEQYF. Supplemented by reference TRBV5-1 and TRBJ2-7, the full variable domain reads KAGVTQTPRYLIKTRGQQVTLSCSPISGHRSVSWYQQTPGQGLQFLFEYFSETQRNKGNFPGRFSGRQFSNSRSEMNVSTLELGDSALYLCASSLGATGGYEQYFGPGTRLTVT.

This clone has just one count. The chain uses TRBV7-9 and TRBJ1-2; D gene uncertain. V was trimmed by 3 bases and J by 2 bases, leaving 4 bases between them. Germline CDR1 reads SEHNR; CDR2 reads FQNEAQ (reference sequence). The CDR3 is made up of 12 amino acids. The DNA of the CDR3 is TGTGCCAGCAGCTTTGAGAACTATGGCTACACCTTC. Translating it yields CASSFENYGYTF.

This clone occurred once. Additional DNA sequences in this sample encode the identical CDR3. The V call is TRBV11-2, the J call TRBJ2-7, with unresolved D. V was cut by 1 base and J by 1 base, with 5 bases left in between. Germline-derived CDR1 and CDR2 are SGHAT and FQNNGV. There are 13 residues in the CDR3. The CDR3 region is CASSLGGSYEQYF. CDR3 nucleotides: TGTGCCAGCAGCTTAGGAGGTTCCTACGAGCAGTACTTC.

This sequence joins TRBV27 and TRBJ1-5; no clear D gene. Germline CDR1 reads MNHEY; CDR2 reads SMNVEV (reference sequence). The CDR3 extends over 13 amino acids. Trimming left V 3 bases short and J 6 bases short, with 9 bases between. The CDR3: CASSFWGGQPQHF. CDR3 coding DNA: TGTGCCAGCAGTTTCTGGGGAGGTCAGCCCCAGCATTTT.